One sample yielded the 22 T cell receptor beta chains listed below, sequenced in a study of T cell repertoires in cytomegalovirus infection. TCRdb processed the reads anew with MiXCR; each CDR3 protein has one entry. This sample yields under 450,000 distinct CDR3 sequences, of which approximately 35% are seen a single time; approximately 15% belongs to the top ten. Their antigens are not known. This specimen consisted of cultured PBMCs, obtained from culture after CMV antigen stimulation. These receptors were collected from a human donor in good health (CMV status not recorded). Some clones in this sample may be carry-over from other donors' samples.

The chain joins TRBV7-9 to TRBJ2-1; 7 nucleotides align to TRBD2. The V gene end was trimmed by 5 bases and the J gene end by 3 bases; junction bases not matched to a gene: 4. The CDR3 covers 14 residues. CDR1 and CDR2 from the germline V gene are SEHNR and FQNEAQ (reference sequence). CDR3 sequence reads: CASSTRTSYNEQFF. CDR3 nucleotides: TGTGCCAGCAGCACTCGGACTAGCTACAATGAGCAGTTCTTC.

V and J are TRBV12-3 or TRBV12-4 and TRBJ2-1; 8 nucleotides match TRBD2. The CDR3 covers 15 residues. Trimming cost V 7 bases and J 3 bases; bases outside gene matches: 8. The CDR3 region is CASTQAGVDYNEQFF. In nucleotides, the CDR3 is TGTGCCAGCACCCAAGCGGGAGTTGACTACAATGAGCAGTTCTTC.

CDR3 coding DNA: TGTGCCAGCAGTTTAATCGGGAGTGCAGATACGCAGTATTTT. It specifies CASSLIGSADTQYF. The chain has TRBV12-3 or TRBV12-4 and TRBJ2-3, with D possibly TRBD2 on 6 matching bases. This CDR3 has 14 amino acids. Trimming removed 2 bases from V and 4 bases from J, with 10 bases in between.

This clonotype occurred once. The rearrangement uses TRBV2 and TRBJ2-7; either TRBD1 or TRBD2 may fit D (5 bases each). This CDR3 has 12 residues. V was trimmed by 6 bases and J by 2 bases, leaving 8 bases between them. Germline V gives CDR1 SNHLY, CDR2 FYNNEI. As DNA, the CDR3 is TGTGCCAGCAGGGAGGACACCTACGAGCAGTACTTC. Its translation: CASREDTYEQYF.

V gene TRBV6-1 combines with J gene TRBJ2-4; TRBD2 agrees at 14 bases. Per the germline V gene, CDR1 is MNHNS and CDR2 is SASEGT. V trimming: 6 bases; J trimming: 0 bases; junction bases outside the gene matches: 13. This CDR3 comprises 20 residues. DNA of the CDR3: TGTGCCAGCAGGGCCGGACTAGCGGGAGGAAGAACCTTAGCCAAAAACATTCAGTACTTC. This encodes CASRAGLAGGRTLAKNIQYF.

In this sample, this clonotype turned up a few times. The DNA of the CDR3 is TGTGCCAGCAGACCAGACCTTCTTTACAATGAGCAGTTCTTC. Protein sequence: CASRPDLLYNEQFF. This chain uses TRBV4-2 with TRBJ2-1; D gene ambiguous. V lost 6 bases and J lost 4, with 13 bases in between. The CDR3 is 14 amino acids. CDR1 is LGHNA and CDR2 is YNFKEQ in the germline V gene.

This rearrangement joins TRBV7-2 to TRBJ2-7; D call uncertain. Trimming removed 5 bases at V and 5 bases at J, with 13 bases between. This CDR3 region has 13 residues. CDR1 is SGHTA, CDR2 FQGNSA, per germline. The CDR3: CASSLRLLDEQYF. CDR3 bases: TGTGCCAGCAGCCTCAGACTCCTCGACGAGCAGTACTTC. The variable domain in full, completed from reference TRBV7-2 and TRBJ2-7, reads GAGVSQSPSNKVTEKGKDVELRCDPISGHTALYWYRQSLGQGLEFLIYFQGNSAPDKSGLPSDRFSAERTGGSVSTLTIQRTQQEDSAVYLCASSLRLLDEQYFGPGTRLTVT.

This sequence joins TRBV5-4 and TRBJ2-1, with D perhaps matching TRBD1 (7 bases). Germline-derived CDR1 and CDR2 are SGHNT and YYREEE (reference sequence). This CDR3 region has 14 residues. The V end was cut by 4 bases, the J end by 4 bases, with 12 bases between. Written as DNA, the CDR3 is TGTGCCAGCAGCCCCCAGGGGGGTTACAATGAGCAGTTCTTC. The encoded protein is CASSPQGGYNEQFF.

DNA of the CDR3: TGTGCCACCAGTGAGCCAGGACTAGCGGGAGGGACCGGGGAGCTGTTTTTT. It codes for CATSEPGLAGGTGELFF. This chain links TRBV24-1 with TRBJ2-2; TRBD2 matches 15 bases. Germline V CDR1 and CDR2: KGHDR, SFDVKD. The CDR3 extends over 17 amino acids. V shed 4 bases, J shed 5 bases, and the junction held 4 bases outside the gene matches.

This clonotype was seen at least ten times. V and J are TRBV7-2 and TRBJ2-1; 9 bases fit TRBD2. The ends lost 5 bases at V and 5 bases at J; junction bases unmatched: 13. CDR1 SGHTA and CDR2 FQGNSA come from the germline V gene. This CDR3 is 17 amino acids long. The DNA for the CDR3 is TGTGCCAGCAGCGCGTTATCTGTGACTAGCGGTCACAATGAGCAGTTCTTC. It translates to CASSALSVTSGHNEQFF. Variable domain in full (rest from reference TRBV7-2 and TRBJ2-1): GAGVSQSPSNKVTEKGKDVELRCDPISGHTALYWYRQSLGQGLEFLIYFQGNSAPDKSGLPSDRFSAERTGGSVSTLTIQRTQQEDSAVYLCASSALSVTSGHNEQFFGPGTRLTVL.

This clonotype was observed a few times. The chain links TRBV7-6 to TRBJ2-1; no definite D call. The germline V gene has CDR1 SGHVS and CDR2 FNYEAQ. V was pared by 4 bases and J by 7 bases, with 17 bases between. The CDR3 contains 15 residues. This chain's CDR3 is CASSSSDRSSNEQFF. The CDR3 nucleotides are TGTGCCAGCAGCTCTTCGGACCGGTCCAGTAATGAGCAGTTCTTC.

The rearrangement joins TRBV28 to TRBJ1-1, with D tentatively TRBD1 (6 bases). V was pared by 3 bases and J by 6 bases, with 8 bases between. The CDR3 covers 12 residues. Germline V gene data show CDR1 as MDHEN and CDR2 as SYDVKM. CDR3 sequence reads: CASSFRGPEAFF. The CDR3 DNA sequence: TGTGCCAGCAGTTTCCGGGGGCCTGAAGCTTTCTTT.

This clonotype was recorded only once. The chain combines TRBV11-3 with TRBJ2-1, with D unresolved. In germline, CDR1 is SGHNT, CDR2 YENEEA. This CDR3 is built from 13 residues. V lost 1 base to trimming and J lost 7 bases, with 8 bases between them. CDR3 DNA sequence: TGTGCCAGCAGCTTAGCTGCTGTGAATGAGCAGTTCTTC. Protein sequence: CASSLAAVNEQFF.

The V call is TRBV5-1, the J call TRBJ2-1; 13 bases are a match to TRBD2. Germline V gene lookup returns CDR1 SGHRS and CDR2 YFSETQ. With 3 bases clipped from V and 9 bases from J, the junction kept 18 bases outside the gene matches. The CDR3 is 19 amino acids. The CDR3 sequence is CASSSYWTSGSTGLGEQFF. As DNA, the CDR3 is TGCGCCAGCAGCTCATATTGGACTAGCGGGAGTACAGGGTTGGGTGAGCAGTTCTTC.

This clonotype was recorded once. This chain joins TRBV15 and TRBJ1-5; D gene unclear. Trimming took off 0 bases at V and 5 bases at J, with 20 bases between the two ends. Germline loops: CDR1 LNHNV, CDR2 YYDKDF (reference sequence). This CDR3 is 18 amino acids long. The CDR3 region has the DNA TGTGCCACCAGCAGAGACCTGACCCAGGCCCGCGTGGATCAGCCCCAGCATTTT. This encodes CATSRDLTQARVDQPQHF.

The genes are TRBV20-1 and TRBJ2-3; no firm D call. This CDR3 is built from 12 residues. From germline, CDR1 is DFQATT and CDR2 SNEGSKA (reference sequence). CDR3 coding DNA: TGCAGCCCTCGAGCCGGTACAGATACGCAGTATTTT. This sequence encodes CSPRAGTDTQYF.

This clonotype was observed once. V gene TRBV27 combines with J gene TRBJ2-1, with D perhaps TRBD1 or TRBD2 (5 bases each). From germline, CDR1 is MNHEY and CDR2 SMNVEV (reference sequence). There are 16 residues in the CDR3. Trimming shortened V by 5 bases and J by 5 bases, and 19 bases separated the two germline ends. The DNA for the CDR3 is TGTGCCAGCAGTCTCTCCCCGGGACGACCCGACAATGAGCAGTTCTTC. It codes for CASSLSPGRPDNEQFF.

This clonotype appeared once. A read error may produce the germline difference seen at one junction end. The chain recombines TRBV6-6 with TRBJ2-1, with 7 bases matching TRBD1. This CDR3 comprises 15 residues. Germline-derived CDR1 and CDR2 are MNHNY and SVGAGI (reference sequence). The CDR3: CASSPGQLRYTEQFF. The CDR3, as DNA: TGTGCCAGCAGTCCGGGACAGCTTCGCTACACTGAGCAGTTCTTC.

The chain is built from TRBV20-1 and TRBJ1-1; D might be TRBD1 (5 bases). The length of the CDR3 is 11 residues. Germline assignment: CDR1 DFQATT and CDR2 SNEGSKA (reference sequence). Trimming removed 5 bases at V and 2 bases at J, with 6 bases between. The CDR3 here is CSAGDNTEAFF. In DNA form, the CDR3 reads TGCAGTGCTGGGGACAACACTGAAGCTTTCTTT.

This clonotype was seen a handful of times. The chain couples TRBV7-4 to TRBJ2-1; tentative D call: TRBD2 (5 bases). The CDR3 runs 16 residues. Trimming cost V 4 bases and J 4 bases, with 17 bases left between them. Looked up from germline, CDR1 is SGHVT and CDR2 is SQSDAQ. The CDR3 DNA follows: TGTGCCAGCAGCTCCCCGTCTCGGGGTGCATACAATGAGCAGTTCTTC. It codes for CASSSPSRGAYNEQFF. Drawing the rest from reference TRBV7-4 and TRBJ2-1, the complete variable domain is GAGVSQSPRYKVAKRGRDVALRCDSISGHVTLYWYRQTLGQGSEVLTYSQSDAQRDKSGRPSGRFSAERPERSVSTLKIQRTEQGDSAVYLCASSSPSRGAYNEQFFGPGTRLTVL.

This clonotype was observed at least ten times. This sequence joins TRBV7-8 and TRBJ1-1; D possibly corresponds to TRBD1 (5 bases). Trimming shortened V by 5 bases and J by 4 bases, and 11 bases separated the two germline ends. The CDR3 is 13 amino acids. Germline loops: CDR1 SGHVS, CDR2 FQNEAQ. Written as DNA, the CDR3 is TGTGCCAGCAGCCGTGGGGGTATCACTGAAGCTTTCTTT. It codes for CASSRGGITEAFF.

The rearrangement uses TRBV2 and TRBJ2-7; D may be TRBD2 (6 bases). Deletions cut 2 bases from V and 0 bases from J, with 14 bases between. Germline V gives CDR1 SNHLY, CDR2 FYNNEI. The CDR3 length is 16 residues. The CDR3 nucleotides are TGTGCCAGCAGTGAAAATCCTAGCGTAAGCTCCTACGAGCAGTACTTC. Its protein product is CASSENPSVSSYEQYF.